This T cell receptor (beta chain) was recovered during a study of molecular identifiers for immune sequencing clone quantification. Previously described methods with listed TCR primers produced the bulk TCR libraries. TCRdb re-analysed the PCR reads in MiXCR, keeping a single row per CDR3 protein. The sample carries under 650,000 distinct CDR3 sequences, around 20% recorded once. Whole-study results and caveats: Identical TCR molecules that share a barcode could lead to an underestimation of highly expanded clone sizes. In naive cells, clones above 20 RNA copies held under 1% of molecules, whereas in effector cells they held over 98%.

Naive CD8 library inputs spanned roughly 18,000 to 1,100,000 sorted cells and 10%, 30% or 50% RNA. This clonotype was counted many times. Its antigen is still unknown. What was sequenced was naive CD8+ T cells from blood, with Jurkat cell RNA spiked in. Specified subset: FACS-sorted CD8+CD4-CCR7+CD45RA+ naive T cells. This clonotype was obtained from a human donor in good health. Some libraries in this study had Jurkat cell RNA spiked in.

The CDR3: CASSRGPPRSGANVLTF. CDR3 DNA: TGTGCCAGCAGCAGGGGCCCTCCCCGCTCTGGGGCCAACGTCCTGACTTTC. V usage is TRBV28 and J usage is TRBJ2-6; D is perhaps TRBD1 (6 bases). V lost 6 bases, J lost 0 bases, and 15 bases lay in between. The CDR3 covers 17 residues. CDR1 and CDR2 (germline): MDHEN, SYDVKM.